Reported below is one T cell receptor (beta chain). The antigen remains undetermined. The data are from a study of early T cells in non-severe SARS-CoV-2 infection. Study at large: From unsorted whole blood, bulk RNA was sequenced, and the chains remained unpaired. Notes on the study in general: Lookups in VDJdb leaned toward anti-spike CD8 responses and missed private and CD4 specificities.

The CDR3 consists of 12 residues. V lost 2 bases and J 5 bases, leaving 8 bases between the germline ends. Germline CDR1 SGHRS, CDR2 YFSETQ. Attachment of unique molecular identifiers was made to individual cDNA molecules. In TCRdb, the 5' RACE reads were re-called with MiXCR into one record per CDR3 protein. This table has around 60,000 distinct CDR3 sequences, less than 20% appearing once. The chain links TRBV5-1 to TRBJ2-7; unclear D gene. This material consisted of whole blood, taken at baseline. This clonotype was obtained from an adult who was a healthcare worker with PCR-confirmed SARS-CoV-2 infection or an uninfected control (not recorded which). The chain's CDR3 is CASSFFGDEQYF. As DNA, the CDR3 is TGCGCCAGCAGCTTTTTTGGAGACGAGCAGTACTTC. The full variable domain, rest sourced from reference TRBV5-1 and TRBJ2-7, is KAGVTQTPRYLIKTRGQQVTLSCSPISGHRSVSWYQQTPGQGLQFLFEYFSETQRNKGNFPGRFSGRQFSNSRSEMNVSTLELGDSALYLCASSFFGDEQYFGPGTRLTVT.